This T cell receptor beta chain was found in a study of CD8 T cells in ankylosing spondylitis. The V gene's germline CDR1 is MNHNS and CDR2 SASEGT. This CDR3 has 13 residues. V was trimmed by 8 bases and J by 5 bases, leaving 13 bases between them. TCRdb redid the calling of the 5' RACE reads with MiXCR, one entry per CDR3 protein. The table lists 350,000 or so distinct CDR3 sequences, over 12% of them singletons, with about 1.1% in the top ten. The chain has TRBV6-1 and TRBJ1-5; D is undetermined. Source material: blood, either unsorted or a sorted T cell fraction (not recorded which). The source is a male donor with ankylosing spondylitis or in good health (not recorded which). CDR3 DNA sequence: TGTGCCAGCGCTCTCAAGGCAGATCAGCCCCAGCATTTT. It codes for CASALKADQPQHF.